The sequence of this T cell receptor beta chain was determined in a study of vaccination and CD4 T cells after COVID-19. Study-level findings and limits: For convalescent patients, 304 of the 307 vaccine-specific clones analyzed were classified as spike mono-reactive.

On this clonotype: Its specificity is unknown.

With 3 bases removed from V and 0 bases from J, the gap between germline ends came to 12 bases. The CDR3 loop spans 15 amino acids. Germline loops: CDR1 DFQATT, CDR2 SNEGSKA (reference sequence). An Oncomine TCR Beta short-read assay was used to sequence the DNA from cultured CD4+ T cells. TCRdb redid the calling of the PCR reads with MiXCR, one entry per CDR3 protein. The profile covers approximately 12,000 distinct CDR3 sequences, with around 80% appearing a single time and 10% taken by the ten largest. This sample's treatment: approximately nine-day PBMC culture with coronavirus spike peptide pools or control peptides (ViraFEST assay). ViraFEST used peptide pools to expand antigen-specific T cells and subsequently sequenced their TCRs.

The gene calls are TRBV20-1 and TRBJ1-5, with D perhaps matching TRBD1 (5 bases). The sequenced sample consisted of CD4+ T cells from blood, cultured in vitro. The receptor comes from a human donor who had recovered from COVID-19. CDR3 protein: CSASFQGPSNQPQHF. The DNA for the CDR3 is TGCAGTGCTAGTTTCCAGGGCCCTAGCAATCAGCCCCAGCATTTT.